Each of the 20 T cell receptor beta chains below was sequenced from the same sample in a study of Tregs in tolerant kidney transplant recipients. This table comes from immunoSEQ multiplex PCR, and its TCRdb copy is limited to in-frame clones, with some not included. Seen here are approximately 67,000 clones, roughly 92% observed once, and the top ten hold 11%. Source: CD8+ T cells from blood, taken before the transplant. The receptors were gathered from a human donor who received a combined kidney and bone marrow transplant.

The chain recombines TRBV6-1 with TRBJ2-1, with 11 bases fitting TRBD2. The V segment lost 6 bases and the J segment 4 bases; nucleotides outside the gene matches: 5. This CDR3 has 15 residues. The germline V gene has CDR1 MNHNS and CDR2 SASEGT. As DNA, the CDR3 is TGTGCCAGCAGCCTGACTAGCGGGGCTTACAATGAGCAGTTCTTC. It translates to CASSLTSGAYNEQFF.

The CDR3 region has the DNA TGTGCCACCCACGGACAGGGGGCTGAAAAACTGTTTTTT. Translation: CATHGQGAEKLFF. The chain carries TRBV15 and TRBJ1-4, with TRBD1 matching over 11 bases. The germline gives CDR1 LNHNV, CDR2 YYDKDF (reference sequence). V lost 8 bases and J lost 7; bases outside the gene matches: 3. This CDR3 has 13 amino acids. The full variable domain, in which reference TRBV15 and TRBJ1-4 provide the parts outside the CDR3, is DAMVIQNPRYQVTQFGKPVTLSCSQTLNHNVMYWYQQKSSQAPKLLFHYYDKDFNNEADTPDNFQSRRPNTSFCFLDIRSPGLGDTAMYLCATHGQGAEKLFFGSGTQLSVL.

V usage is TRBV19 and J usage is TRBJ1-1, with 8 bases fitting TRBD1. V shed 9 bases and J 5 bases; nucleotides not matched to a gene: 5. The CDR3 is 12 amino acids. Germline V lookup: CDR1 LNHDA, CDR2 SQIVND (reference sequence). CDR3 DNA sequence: TGTGCCAGCAACGACAGGGGAACTGAAGCTTTCTTT. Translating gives CASNDRGTEAFF.

This CDR3 reads CASSQGAGWSNQPQHF. The CDR3 DNA is TGTGCCAGCTCACAGGGGGCTGGGTGGAGCAATCAGCCCCAGCATTTT. This rearrangement joins TRBV27 to TRBJ1-5, with 9 nucleotides matching TRBD1. The length of the CDR3 is 16 residues. V shed 8 bases, J shed 1 base, and the junction held 9 bases outside the gene matches. Germline values: CDR1 MNHEY, CDR2 SMNVEV (reference sequence).

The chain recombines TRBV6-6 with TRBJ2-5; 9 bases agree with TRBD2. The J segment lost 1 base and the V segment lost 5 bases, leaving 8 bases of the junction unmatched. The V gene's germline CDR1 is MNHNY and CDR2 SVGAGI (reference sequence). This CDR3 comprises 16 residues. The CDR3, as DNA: TGTGCCAGCAGTCGCCTCGCGGGAGGGGGCCAAGAGACCCAGTACTTC. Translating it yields CASSRLAGGGQETQYF.

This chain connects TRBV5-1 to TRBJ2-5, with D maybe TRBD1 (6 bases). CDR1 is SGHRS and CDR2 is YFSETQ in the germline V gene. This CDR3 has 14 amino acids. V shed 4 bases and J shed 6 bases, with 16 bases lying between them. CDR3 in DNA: TGCGCCAGCAGCGGAGCAGGGGTGGAAAAGACCCAGTACTTC. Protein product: CASSGAGVEKTQYF.

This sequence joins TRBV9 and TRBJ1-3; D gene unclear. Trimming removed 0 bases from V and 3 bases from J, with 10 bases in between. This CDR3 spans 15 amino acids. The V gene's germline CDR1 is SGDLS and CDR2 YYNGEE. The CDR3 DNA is TGTGCCAGCAGCGTAGGCAGTCCGTTTGGAAACACCATATATTTT. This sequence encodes CASSVGSPFGNTIYF.

In DNA, the CDR3 is TGTGCCAGCAGTGGGACAACAGATACGCAGTATTTT. As protein: CASSGTTDTQYF. The J gene is TRBJ2-3, the V gene TRBV2; D might be TRBD1 (5 bases). CDR3 length equals 12 residues. Germline lookup yields CDR1 SNHLY and CDR2 FYNNEI. Between the trimmed V and J ends, which lost 4 bases and 3 bases, there was a span of 5 bases.

The CDR3 nucleotides read TGTGCCAGCAGCCCTCAGGTTGAGCAGTTCTTC. Translating gives CASSPQVEQFF. The J gene is TRBJ2-1, the V gene TRBV7-9; D unclear. V lost 5 bases to trimming and J lost 9 bases, with 8 bases between them. Germline lookup yields CDR1 SEHNR and CDR2 FQNEAQ (reference sequence). The CDR3 consists of 11 residues.

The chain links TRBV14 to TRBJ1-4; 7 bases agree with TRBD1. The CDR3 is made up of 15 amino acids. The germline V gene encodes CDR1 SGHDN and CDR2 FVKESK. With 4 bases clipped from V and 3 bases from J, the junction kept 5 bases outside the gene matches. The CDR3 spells CASSLFRGANEKLFF. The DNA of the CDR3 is TGTGCCAGCAGCCTATTCAGGGGGGCTAATGAAAAACTGTTTTTT.

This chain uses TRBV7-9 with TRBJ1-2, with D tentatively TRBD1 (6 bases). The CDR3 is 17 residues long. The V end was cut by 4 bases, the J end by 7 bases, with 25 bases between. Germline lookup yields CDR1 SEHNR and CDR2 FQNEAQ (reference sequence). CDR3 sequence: CASSSPLGGGSNFGYTF. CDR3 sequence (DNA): TGTGCCAGCAGCTCCCCATTAGGGGGGGGCTCGAATTTTGGCTACACCTTC.

CDR3 DNA sequence: TGTGCCAGCAGCGCCGGACAGGGGACCTACGAGCAGTACTTC. Translated: CASSAGQGTYEQYF. The chain couples TRBV9 to TRBJ2-7; TRBD1 aligns across 9 bases. CDR1 and CDR2 (germline): SGDLS, YYNGEE. This CDR3 region has 14 residues. Trimming took 3 bases from V and 2 from J; bases not matched to a gene: 3.

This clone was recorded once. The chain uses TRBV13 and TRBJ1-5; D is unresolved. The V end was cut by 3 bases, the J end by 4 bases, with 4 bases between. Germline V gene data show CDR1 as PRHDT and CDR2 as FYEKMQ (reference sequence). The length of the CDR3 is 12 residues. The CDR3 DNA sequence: TGTGCCAGCAGCTTGGCTAATCAGCCCCAGCATTTT. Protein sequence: CASSLANQPQHF.

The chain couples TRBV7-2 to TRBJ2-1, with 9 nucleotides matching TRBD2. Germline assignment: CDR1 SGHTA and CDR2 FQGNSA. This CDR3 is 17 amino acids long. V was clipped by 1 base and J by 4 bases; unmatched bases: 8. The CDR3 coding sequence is TGTGCCAGCAGCTTAGAGTTACCAGCGGGGGGATACAATGAGCAGTTCTTC. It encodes CASSLELPAGGYNEQFF.

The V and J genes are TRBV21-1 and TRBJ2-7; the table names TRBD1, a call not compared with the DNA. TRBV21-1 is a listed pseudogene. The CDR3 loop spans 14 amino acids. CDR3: CASKISGFDYEQYF. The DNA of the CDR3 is TGTGCCAGCAAGATTTCAGGGTTCGATTACGAGCAGTACTTC.

CDR3 sequence: CASSSVGYTF. The CDR3 DNA follows: TGTGCCAGCAGCTCCGTGGGCTACACCTTC. V is TRBV7-9 and J is TRBJ1-2; D remains unclear. The germline V gene encodes CDR1 SEHNR and CDR2 FQNEAQ (reference sequence). Trimming removed 4 bases from V and 8 bases from J, with 5 bases in between. CDR3 length: 10 amino acids.

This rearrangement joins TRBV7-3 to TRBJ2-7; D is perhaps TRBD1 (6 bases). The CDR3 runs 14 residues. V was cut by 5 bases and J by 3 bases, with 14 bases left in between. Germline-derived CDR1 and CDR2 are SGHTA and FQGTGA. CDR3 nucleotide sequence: TGTGCCAGCAGCCCCGGGACAACAAACTACGAGCAGTACTTC. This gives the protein CASSPGTTNYEQYF.

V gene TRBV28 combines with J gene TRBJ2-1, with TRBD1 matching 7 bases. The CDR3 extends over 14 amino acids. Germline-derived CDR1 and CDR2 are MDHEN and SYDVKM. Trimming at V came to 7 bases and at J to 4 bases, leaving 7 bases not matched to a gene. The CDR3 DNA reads TGTGCCAGCACCCAGGGGGAAGGATACAATGAGCAGTTCTTC. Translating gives CASTQGEGYNEQFF.

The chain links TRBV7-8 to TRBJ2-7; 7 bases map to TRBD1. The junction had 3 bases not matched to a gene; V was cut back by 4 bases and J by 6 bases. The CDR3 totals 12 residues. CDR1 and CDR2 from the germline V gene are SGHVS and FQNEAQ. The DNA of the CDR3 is TGTGCCAGCAGCTCCACAGGGGTCGAGCAGTACTTC. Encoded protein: CASSSTGVEQYF.

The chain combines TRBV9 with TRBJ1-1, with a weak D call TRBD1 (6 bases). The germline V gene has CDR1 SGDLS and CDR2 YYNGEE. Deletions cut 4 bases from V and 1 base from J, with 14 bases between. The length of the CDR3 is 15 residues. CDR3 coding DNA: TGTGCCAGCAGCAGTGACAGGTCCCAGAACACTGAAGCTTTCTTT. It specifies CASSSDRSQNTEAFF.